This T cell receptor (beta chain) was sequenced for a study of shared clonotypes between healthy human individuals (dated by TCRdb to 2020 to 2022). In the study overall: Two women and a few men aged 18 to 49 years were included in the cohort. For each donor, CD4 naive and CD4 memory were each run on three plates, CD8 naive on two plates, and CD8 memory on one plate. Blood TCR repertoires of a handful of healthy adults were deeply sequenced to estimate repertoire size and the extent of clonotype sharing between individuals. Libraries were prepared and TCR repertoires were sequenced by different laboratories using diverse techniques, in order to increase sequencing depth and limit assay-specific biases. Between about 0.94 and 8.9 billion PBMCs per donor were obtained by leukapheresis. Overall study outcomes, separate from this receptor: Incomplete sequencing was indicated by rarefaction of sorted-subset datasets, despite the large sequencing depth. Only blood was sampled, and tissue TCR repertoires likely differ from those in blood. About 5% of naive CD4, 3.5% of naive CD8, roughly 2.5% of memory CD4, and 0.4% of memory CD8 clonotypes were shared across a few donors. Higher generation probabilities were observed for clonotypes shared by all four sorted-subset donors than for non-shared clonotypes. Based on pairwise subsampling, the degree of clonotype sharing among donors was expected to be affected by sequencing depth. Because the study included only a small number of donors, the genetic and exposure-history diversity represented was limited. Larger estimated clonotype richness was generally found for naive subsets than for memory subsets.

CD8 naive samples consisted of CD45RO-negative cells that were positively selected for CCR7, yielding a CD45RA+CCR7+ population without TemRA cells. The donors were healthy, HIV-negative adults with no recently reported acute infections or vaccinations. All donors were Caucasian adults living in Nashville, Tennessee, USA. After blood collection by leukapheresis, PBMCs were isolated using Ficoll-Histopaque density gradient centrifugation and then cryopreserved in the vapor phase of liquid nitrogen. Purity and quantity of every magnetically sorted T cell population were checked by analytical flow cytometry. Genomic DNA was isolated from each sorted fraction and quantified by UV absorbance on a Nanodrop 2000c. V sheds 0 bases and J sheds 3 bases, leaving 5 bases between their ends. Via the germline V gene, CDR1 is SGHAT and CDR2 FQNNGV. The CDR3, cysteine through phenylalanine, is 13 amino acids long. The retained sequence is limited to the CDR3, 39 bases, with the frame set at the first base.

Using the deep immunoSEQ assay, TCR CDR3 regions were amplified from genomic DNA by multiplex PCR. For each cell subset, the extracted genomic DNA was distributed evenly across all wells of several immunoSEQ 96-well plates, and each plate served as one replicate. For sorted subsets, each replicate PCR was loaded with about 0.2 ug genomic DNA, equivalent to 30,000 to 35,000 T cell genomes. The purified libraries were quantified using a Qubit 3.0 fluorometer, sized with a Bioanalyzer 2100, and then quantified again using the KAPA Library Quantification kit. A separate single-read 150-cycle Illumina NextSeq 550 flow cell was used to sequence each immunoSEQ 96-well plate. Per the original workflow: The immunoSEQ output contained only junctional sequences without quality scores, so filtering could not match that applied to full-length reads. To assign V/J genes and CDR3, sequences were annotated against IMGT germline references using PyIR, a Python wrapper for IgBLAST v1.9. Any read was removed if the V/J assignment was weak (E-value above 1e-6), the CDR3 was missing, or the read contained stop codons, out-of-frame junctions, or ambiguous translated residues. V3J clonotypes were defined by identical inferred V gene, J gene, and CDR3 amino acid sequence. The percentage overlap between two repertoires was calculated by dividing the number of shared unique clonotypes by the size of the smaller repertoire. RTK rarefaction, the Chao1 estimator, and Recon v2.1 estimates of unobserved clonotypes were used to assess repertoire richness. OLGA was used to compute generation probabilities for all TCRbeta clonotypes that the gDNA method yielded from a few donors. TCRdb limited this immuneACCESS table to in-frame rearrangements with V and J called. A share of clones is missing; checked studies link under half to unresolved V genes, and the rest is unexplained. For V, J and clone size, that table is used; D and trimming come from the DNA. The sample yields about 2.1 million clones; approximately 94% were counted once. The top ten hold 1.5% to 2% of the sample.

In its sample, this clone was seen once. Its antigen specificity is not known. No clone much larger than this one lies a single base away; base qualities are absent. The same CDR3 is also encoded by other DNA sequences in this sample. Sequencing input: naive CD8+ T cells from PBMCs. The cell subset or site tag for this specimen amounts to: CD45RA+CCR7+. The clonotype originates from a man aged 18 to 30 in good health. Some clones in this sample may be carry-over from other donors' samples. The rearrangement combines TRBV11-2 with TRBJ1-1; the D gene is not confidently resolved. CDR3 region: CASSLESDTEAFF. The sequenced DNA is TGTGCCAGCAGCTTAGAGTCGGACACTGAAGCTTTCTTT.